This TCR beta chain was documented in a study of blood T cell repertoires in COVID-19. On the study more broadly: Samples came from the United States, Italy and Spain, spanning acute and convalescent COVID-19. PBMCs, B-cell-depleted T cells, or T cells were the source of the cDNA or gDNA that made up the material.

There are 15 residues in the CDR3. With 5 bases clipped from V and 8 bases from J, the junction kept 13 bases outside the gene matches. Germline-derived CDR1 and CDR2 are SGHTA and FQGNSA. Per the study methods: The assay estimated nucleated cells by amplifying reference gene primers. The table came from immunoSEQ multiplex PCR; TCRdb's copy has only in-frame clones and leaves some out. The DNA was the basis for D and trimming; V, J and clone size are from that table. The repertoire consists of approximately 150,000 clones, with approximately 86% occurring once and the leading ten covering less than 0.95%.

The V gene is TRBV7-2, the J gene TRBJ1-2; TRBD1 matches at 8 bases. The sequenced material came from peripheral blood. The receptor was derived from a woman aged 45-65 years with acute or convalescent COVID-19. The DNA for the CDR3 is TGTGCCAGCAGCCCTTTGGGACAGGTTGTTAGGGGCTACACCTTC. It translates to CASSPLGQVVRGYTF.